This T cell receptor beta chain is from a study of blood T cell repertoires in COVID-19. Germline lookup yields CDR1 SGHNT and CDR2 YYREEE (reference sequence). The junction had 8 bases not matched to a gene; V was cut back by 3 bases and J by 2 bases. The CDR3 runs 15 residues. This clone was detected a few times. Assay: immunoSEQ multiplex PCR; the TCRdb copy retains only in-frame clones and omits some. The table lists around 250,000 clones, about 87% of them singletons. J is TRBJ2-7 and V is TRBV5-4; 7 bases fit TRBD1. The sequencing sample was made of PBMCs or T cells enriched from blood (not recorded which). The clonotype originates from a woman in her twenties or thirties with acute COVID-19. CDR3 loop: CASSSTGTEAYEQYF. In DNA, the CDR3 is TGTGCCAGCAGCTCGACCGGGACAGAAGCCTACGAGCAGTACTTC. Full variable domain (outside the CDR3, taken from reference TRBV5-4 and TRBJ2-7): ETGVTQSPTHLIKTRGQQVTLRCSSQSGHNTVSWYQQALGQGPQFIFQYYREEENGRGNFPPRFSGLQFPNYSSELNVNALELDDSALYLCASSSTGTEAYEQYFGPGTRLTVT.